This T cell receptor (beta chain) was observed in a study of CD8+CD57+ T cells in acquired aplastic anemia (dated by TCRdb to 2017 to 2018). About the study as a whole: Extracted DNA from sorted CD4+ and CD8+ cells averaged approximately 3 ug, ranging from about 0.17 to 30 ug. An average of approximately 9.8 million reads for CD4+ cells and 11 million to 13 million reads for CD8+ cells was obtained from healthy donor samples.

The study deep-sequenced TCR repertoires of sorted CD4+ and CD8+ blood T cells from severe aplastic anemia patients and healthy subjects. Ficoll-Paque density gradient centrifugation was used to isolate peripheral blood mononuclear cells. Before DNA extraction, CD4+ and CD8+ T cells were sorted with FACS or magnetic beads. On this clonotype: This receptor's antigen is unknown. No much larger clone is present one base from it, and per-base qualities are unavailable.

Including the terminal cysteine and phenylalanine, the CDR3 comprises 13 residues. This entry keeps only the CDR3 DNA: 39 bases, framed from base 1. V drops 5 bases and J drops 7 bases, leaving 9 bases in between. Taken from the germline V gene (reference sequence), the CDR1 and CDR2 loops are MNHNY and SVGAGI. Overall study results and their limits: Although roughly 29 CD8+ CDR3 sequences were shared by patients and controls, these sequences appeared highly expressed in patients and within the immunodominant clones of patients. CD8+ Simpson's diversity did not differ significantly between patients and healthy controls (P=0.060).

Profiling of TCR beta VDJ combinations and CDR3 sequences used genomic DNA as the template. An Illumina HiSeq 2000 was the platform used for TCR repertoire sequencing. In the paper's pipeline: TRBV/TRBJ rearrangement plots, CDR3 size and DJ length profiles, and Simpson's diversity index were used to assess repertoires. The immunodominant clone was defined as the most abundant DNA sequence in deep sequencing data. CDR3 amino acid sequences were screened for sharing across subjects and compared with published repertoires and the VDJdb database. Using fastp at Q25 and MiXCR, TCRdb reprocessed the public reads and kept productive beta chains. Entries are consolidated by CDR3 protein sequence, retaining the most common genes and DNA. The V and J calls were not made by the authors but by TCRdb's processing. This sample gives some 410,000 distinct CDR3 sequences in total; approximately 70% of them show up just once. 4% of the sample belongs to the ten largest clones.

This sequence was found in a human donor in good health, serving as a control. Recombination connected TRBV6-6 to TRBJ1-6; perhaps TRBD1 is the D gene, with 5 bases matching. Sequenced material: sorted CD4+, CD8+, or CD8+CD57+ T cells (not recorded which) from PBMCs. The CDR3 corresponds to CASSRGRNSPLHF. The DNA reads TGTGCCAGCAGTAGGGGTAGGAATTCACCCCTCCACTTT.